This TCR beta chain was recovered during a study of OX40 agonist ivuxolimab in advanced cancers. V dropped 5 bases and J dropped 0 bases, with 4 bases sitting between them. Germline V gives CDR1 SEHNR, CDR2 FQNEAQ (reference sequence). The CDR3 sequence is 12 residues long. TCRdb keeps only in-frame clones here, not all; method: immunoSEQ multiplex PCR. The sample records about 74,000 clones, more than 75% being singletons. The clonotype originates from an adult with an advanced solid tumor such as melanoma, head and neck, liver or kidney cancer. This sample comprised CD4+ or CD8+ T cells sorted from blood, obtained in a trial of the OX40 agonist ivuxolimab. V usage is TRBV7-9 and J usage is TRBJ1-2; D gene unclear. CDR3 protein: CASSVANYGYTF. CDR3 nucleotide sequence: TGTGCCAGCAGCGTCGCTAACTATGGCTACACCTTC. The whole variable domain, filled in from reference TRBV7-9 and TRBJ1-2, reads DTGVSQNPRHKITKRGQNVTFRCDPISEHNRLYWYRQTLGQGPEFLTYFQNEAQLEKSRLLSDRFSAERPKGSFSTLEIQRTEQGDSAMYLCASSVANYGYTFGSGTRLTVV.